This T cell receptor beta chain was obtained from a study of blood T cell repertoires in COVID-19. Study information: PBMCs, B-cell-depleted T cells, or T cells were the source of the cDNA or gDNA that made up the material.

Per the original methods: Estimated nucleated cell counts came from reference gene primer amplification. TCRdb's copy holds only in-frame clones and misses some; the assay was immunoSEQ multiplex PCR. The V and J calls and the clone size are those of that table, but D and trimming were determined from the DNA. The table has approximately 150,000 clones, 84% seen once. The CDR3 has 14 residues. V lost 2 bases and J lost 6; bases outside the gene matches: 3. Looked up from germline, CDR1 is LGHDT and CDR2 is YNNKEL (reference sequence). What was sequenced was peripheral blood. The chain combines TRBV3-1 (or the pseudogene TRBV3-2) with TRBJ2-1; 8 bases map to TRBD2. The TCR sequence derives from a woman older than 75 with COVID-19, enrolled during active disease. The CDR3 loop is CASSQSSGLNEQFF. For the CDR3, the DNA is TGTGCCAGCAGCCAATCTAGCGGGCTCAATGAGCAGTTCTTC.